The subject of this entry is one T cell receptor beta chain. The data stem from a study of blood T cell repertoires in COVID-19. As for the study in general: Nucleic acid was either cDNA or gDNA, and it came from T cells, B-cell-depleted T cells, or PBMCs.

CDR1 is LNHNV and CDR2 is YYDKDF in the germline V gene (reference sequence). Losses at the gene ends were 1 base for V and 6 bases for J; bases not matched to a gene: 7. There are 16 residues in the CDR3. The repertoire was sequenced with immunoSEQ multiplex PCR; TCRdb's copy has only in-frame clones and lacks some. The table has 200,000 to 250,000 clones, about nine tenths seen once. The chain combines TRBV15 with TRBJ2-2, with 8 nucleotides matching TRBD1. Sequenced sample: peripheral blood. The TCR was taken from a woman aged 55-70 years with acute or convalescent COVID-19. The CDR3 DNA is TGTGCCACCAGCAGAGGTCGTAACAGGGGGGCCGGGGAGCTGTTTTTT. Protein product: CATSRGRNRGAGELFF.